A single sample is the source of the 30 T cell receptor beta chains below, sequenced in a study of blood T cell repertoires in COVID-19. TCRdb keeps only in-frame clones here, not all; method: immunoSEQ multiplex PCR. The sample carries approximately 190,000 clones, more than 85% recorded once. Material for sequencing was PBMCs or T cells enriched from blood (not recorded which). These receptors originate from a woman aged 40 to 49 in a cohort exposed to, infected with or recovered from COVID-19 (not recorded which).

A single count supports this clone. V gene TRBV7-2 combines with J gene TRBJ1-1; 7 bases map to TRBD1. In germline, CDR1 is SGHTA, CDR2 FQGNSA. Trimming at V came to 7 bases and at J to 4 bases, leaving 15 bases not matched to a gene. CDR3 length: 16 residues. CDR3 residues: CASTLRAGTASTEAFF. CDR3 sequence (DNA): TGTGCCAGCACCCTGCGGGCCGGGACAGCCAGCACTGAAGCTTTCTTT.

The V call is TRBV9, the J call TRBJ1-1; TRBD1 agrees at 9 bases. Germline-derived CDR1 and CDR2 are SGDLS and YYNGEE. The CDR3 extends over 15 amino acids. V trimming: 0 bases; J trimming: 5 bases; junction bases outside the gene matches: 5. CDR3: CASSVVTGGPTEAFF. CDR3 bases: TGTGCCAGCAGCGTAGTAACAGGGGGCCCAACTGAAGCTTTCTTT. The full variable domain, in which reference TRBV9 and TRBJ1-1 provide the parts outside the CDR3, is DSGVTQTPKHLITATGQRVTLRCSPRSGDLSVYWYQQSLDQGLQFLIQYYNGEERAKGNILERFSAQQFPDLHSELNLSSLELGDSALYFCASSVVTGGPTEAFFGQGTRLTVV.

The J gene is TRBJ1-2, the V gene TRBV5-1; no firm D call. Trimming removed 0 bases at V and 2 bases at J, with 8 bases between. The CDR3 sequence is 14 residues long. Germline values: CDR1 SGHRS, CDR2 YFSETQ. The CDR3 region is CASSLDSFNYGYTF. CDR3 DNA sequence: TGCGCCAGCAGCTTGGACAGCTTCAACTATGGCTACACCTTC.

This sequence joins TRBV6-5 and TRBJ1-2; TRBD1 agrees at 7 bases. Germline CDR1 MNHEY, CDR2 SVGAGI. The CDR3 totals 15 residues. V trimming: 6 bases; J trimming: 4 bases; junction bases outside the gene matches: 11. CDR3 DNA: TGTGCCAGCAGCCACAACAGGGGACCAGTCTATGGCTACACCTTC. Amino acid sequence: CASSHNRGPVYGYTF.

The V and J genes are TRBV13 and TRBJ1-3, with a possible D match to TRBD1 (5 bases). CDR3 length: 14 residues. The germline CDR1 and CDR2 sequences are PRHDT and FYEKMQ (reference sequence). V was shortened by 1 base and J by 7 bases, with 11 bases between the two germline ends. CDR3 sequence (DNA): TGTGCCAGCAGCTTAGCGGGGGTAGGGAACACCATATATTTT. Translation: CASSLAGVGNTIYF. Full variable domain (remainder filled in from reference TRBV13 and TRBJ1-3): AAGVIQSPRHLIKEKRETATLKCYPIPRHDTVYWYQQGPGQDPQFLISFYEKMQSDKGSIPDRFSAQQFSDYHSELNMSSLELGDSALYFCASSLAGVGNTIYFGEGSWLTVV.

The rearrangement uses TRBV7-2 and TRBJ2-3; 8 bases agree with TRBD2. The CDR3 is made up of 14 amino acids. V shed 5 bases and J 2 bases; nucleotides not matched to a gene: 3. CDR1 is SGHTA and CDR2 is FQGNSA in the germline V gene. The CDR3 bases are TGTGCCAGCAGCACGGGGGGGAACACAGATACGCAGTATTTT. This sequence encodes CASSTGGNTDTQYF.

This clone has just one count. The chain uses TRBV10-3 and TRBJ1-1; D gene unclear. From germline, CDR1 is ENHRY and CDR2 SYGVKD. There are 15 residues in the CDR3. Deletions cut 3 bases from V and 0 bases from J, with 11 bases between. The CDR3 region is CAISDPGQLNTEAFF. CDR3 coding DNA: TGTGCCATCAGTGACCCTGGGCAGCTGAACACTGAAGCTTTCTTT.

The chain has TRBV2 and TRBJ1-3; no clear D. V was clipped by 2 bases and J by 0 bases, with 11 bases between them. Germline V gene data show CDR1 as SNHLY and CDR2 as FYNNEI. This CDR3 contains 16 residues. The CDR3 reads CASSEQVVDSGNTIYF. As DNA, the CDR3 is TGTGCCAGCAGTGAACAGGTTGTCGACTCTGGAAACACCATATATTTT.

V is TRBV11-2 and J is TRBJ2-1; the match to TRBD2 covers 7 bases. Unmatched junction bases numbered 7, after V lost 5 bases and J lost 3 bases. This CDR3 region has 15 residues. Germline V gene sequence: CDR1 SGHAT, CDR2 FQNNGV. CDR3 sequence reads: CASSHESSGYNEQFF. CDR3 bases: TGTGCCAGCAGCCATGAATCTAGCGGCTACAATGAGCAGTTCTTC.

The V gene is TRBV3-1 (or the pseudogene TRBV3-2), the J gene TRBJ2-3; no clear D gene. Trimming pared 1 base from V and 6 bases from J, leaving 8 bases between. Germline V CDR1 and CDR2: LGHDT, YNNKEL (reference sequence). The CDR3 covers 13 residues. CDR3 residues: CASSQGRWDTQYF. DNA of the CDR3: TGTGCCAGCAGCCAAGGTCGGTGGGATACGCAGTATTTT.

The CDR3 is CASSPGLTETQYF. DNA of the CDR3: TGTGCCAGCAGCCCGGGACTGACAGAGACCCAGTACTTC. The chain recombines TRBV12-3 or TRBV12-4 with TRBJ2-5, with D possibly being TRBD2 (6 bases). CDR3 length equals 13 residues. V was cut by 6 bases and J by 4 bases, with 12 bases left in between.

The chain couples TRBV19 to TRBJ1-1, with 7 bases identical to TRBD1. The CDR3 consists of 13 residues. Germline lookup yields CDR1 LNHDA and CDR2 SQIVND (reference sequence). V lost 10 bases and J lost 4; bases outside the gene matches: 9. CDR3 nucleotides: TGTGCCACCTCGGGACAGTGGGGCACTGAAGCTTTCTTT. It translates to CATSGQWGTEAFF. Using reference TRBV19 and TRBJ1-1 for the parts outside the CDR3, the full variable domain is DGGITQSPKYLFRKEGQNVTLSCEQNLNHDAMYWYRQDPGQGLRLIYYSQIVNDFQKGDIAEGYSVSREKKESFPLTVTSAQKNPTAFYLCATSGQWGTEAFFGQGTRLTVV.

The chain has TRBV19 and TRBJ1-5; a possible D gene is TRBD1 (6 bases). With 4 bases removed from V and 0 bases from J, the gap between germline ends came to 13 bases. Germline-derived CDR1 and CDR2 are LNHDA and SQIVND (reference sequence). CDR3 length: 16 amino acids. The CDR3: CASSRTGGPSNQPQHF. The CDR3, as DNA: TGTGCCAGTAGTAGAACGGGGGGCCCTAGCAATCAGCCCCAGCATTTT.

The chain employs TRBV20-1 and TRBJ1-2, with no clear D. The CDR3 consists of 10 residues. V was clipped by 6 bases and J by 8 bases, with 10 bases between them. Germline V lookup: CDR1 DFQATT, CDR2 SNEGSKA (reference sequence). CDR3 in DNA: TGCAGTGCCGAGCTACGAGGCTACACCTTC. It is translated as CSAELRGYTF.

This clone was seen repeatedly, ten times or more. This chain joins TRBV25-1 and TRBJ1-2, with D perhaps TRBD1 (5 bases). Germline V lookup: CDR1 MGHDK, CDR2 SYGVNS. The CDR3 totals 13 residues. V was clipped by 5 bases and J by 3 bases, with 10 bases between them. CDR3 in amino acids: CASSSLTDYGYTF. CDR3 bases: TGTGCCAGCAGTTCCCTGACAGACTATGGCTACACCTTC.

The chain employs TRBV13 and TRBJ2-3; the D gene is possibly TRBD2 (6 bases). Germline loops: CDR1 PRHDT, CDR2 FYEKMQ (reference sequence). The CDR3 loop spans 15 amino acids. The ends were cut back, 8 bases at V and 0 bases at J, with 15 bases in the middle. Here the CDR3 reads CASGSGALSTDTQYF. For the CDR3, the DNA is TGTGCCAGCGGGTCGGGAGCGCTTAGCACAGATACGCAGTATTTT. Full variable domain (remainder filled in from reference TRBV13 and TRBJ2-3): AAGVIQSPRHLIKEKRETATLKCYPIPRHDTVYWYQQGPGQDPQFLISFYEKMQSDKGSIPDRFSAQQFSDYHSELNMSSLELGDSALYFCASGSGALSTDTQYFGPGTRLTVL.

V and J are TRBV27 and TRBJ2-1, with D hard to call. Per the germline V gene, CDR1 is MNHEY and CDR2 is SMNVEV (reference sequence). V was cut by 5 bases and J by 0 bases, with 5 bases left in between. This CDR3 has 13 residues. The CDR3 loop is CASSRSSYNEQFF. The CDR3 bases are TGTGCCAGCAGTCGGAGCTCCTACAATGAGCAGTTCTTC.

The V gene is TRBV7-9, the J gene TRBJ2-6, with TRBD1 identical over 11 bases. Trimming took 4 bases from V and 1 from J; bases not matched to a gene: 6. This CDR3 region has 18 residues. CDR1 and CDR2 from the germline V gene are SEHNR and FQNEAQ (reference sequence). The CDR3 DNA is TGTGCCAGCAGCTCCTCCGGACAGGGGGCATCTGGGGCCAACGTCCTGACTTTC. Residues: CASSSSGQGASGANVLTF.

J is TRBJ1-1 and V is TRBV27, with 11 bases that match TRBD1. The V segment lost 5 bases and the J segment 3 bases; nucleotides outside the gene matches: 5. There are 15 residues in the CDR3. Germline loops: CDR1 MNHEY, CDR2 SMNVEV (reference sequence). Here the CDR3 reads CASSRGTGGYTEAFF. CDR3 nucleotides: TGTGCCAGCAGTAGAGGGACAGGGGGGTACACTGAAGCTTTCTTT.

The V call is TRBV2, the J call TRBJ1-4, with D possibly TRBD1 on 5 matching bases. The V gene's germline CDR1 is SNHLY and CDR2 FYNNEI. CDR3 length: 12 amino acids. V lost 11 bases to trimming and J lost 8 bases, with 15 bases between them. CDR3 region: CASRPGGEKLFF. The DNA of the CDR3 is TGTGCCTCGAGACCCGGGGGGGAAAAACTGTTTTTT.

The chain is built from TRBV15 and TRBJ2-7; possible D gene TRBD2, 6 bases. Trimming stripped 1 base from V and 6 bases from J, with 13 bases between. Germline lookup yields CDR1 LNHNV and CDR2 YYDKDF (reference sequence). The CDR3 has 14 amino acids. CDR3 protein: CATSRGWTLAEQYF. The CDR3 DNA reads TGTGCCACCAGCAGAGGATGGACACTAGCCGAGCAGTACTTC.

The chain recombines TRBV7-2 with TRBJ1-6; 7 nucleotides agree with TRBD1. The CDR3 has 15 residues. The germline CDR1 and CDR2 sequences are SGHTA and FQGNSA. Unmatched junction bases numbered 6, after V lost 2 bases and J lost 8 bases. The CDR3 sequence is CASSLSGQIYSPLHF. In nucleotides, the CDR3 is TGTGCCAGCAGCTTATCGGGACAGATTTATTCACCCCTCCACTTT.

The V and J genes are TRBV13 and TRBJ1-1; 9 bases fit TRBD1. CDR1 and CDR2 from the germline V gene are PRHDT and FYEKMQ (reference sequence). Trimming removed 6 bases from V and 10 bases from J; junction bases left unmatched: 6. The CDR3 covers 12 residues. As DNA, the CDR3 is TGTGCCAGCAGGTATACAGGGGGCCCAGCTTTCTTT. The encoded protein is CASRYTGGPAFF.

The genes are TRBV15 and TRBJ2-7; possibly TRBD2 for D (5 bases). The CDR3 sequence is 13 residues long. The V gene lost 0 bases and the J gene lost 7 bases, with 10 bases spanning the gap. Germline CDR1 LNHNV, CDR2 YYDKDF (reference sequence). CDR3 protein: CATSRDRGREQYF. The CDR3 DNA sequence: TGTGCCACCAGCAGAGACCGGGGAAGGGAGCAGTACTTC. The whole variable domain, remainder taken from reference TRBV15 and TRBJ2-7, is DAMVIQNPRYQVTQFGKPVTLSCSQTLNHNVMYWYQQKSSQAPKLLFHYYDKDFNNEADTPDNFQSRRPNTSFCFLDIRSPGLGDTAMYLCATSRDRGREQYFGPGTRLTVT.

This rearrangement joins TRBV27 to TRBJ2-5, with 16 bases identical to TRBD2. The CDR3 totals 17 residues. CDR1 is MNHEY, CDR2 SMNVEV, per germline (reference sequence). The V segment lost 6 bases and the J segment 5 bases; nucleotides outside the gene matches: 9. The DNA of the CDR3 is TGTGCCAGCAGGGACCCGGGACTAGCGGGGGGGCAGGAGACCCAGTACTTC. It encodes CASRDPGLAGGQETQYF.

The V and J genes are TRBV6-2 or TRBV6-3 and TRBJ1-6, with TRBD1 identical over 9 bases. CDR1 and CDR2 (germline): MNHEY, SVGEGT. The V gene end was trimmed by 2 bases and the J gene end by 7 bases; junction bases not matched to a gene: 6. There are 16 residues in the CDR3. The chain's CDR3 is CASSYPLQGANSPLHF. The DNA for the CDR3 is TGTGCCAGCAGTTACCCCCTACAGGGGGCGAATTCACCCCTCCACTTT.

The count of this clone is one. The rearrangement links TRBV5-1 to TRBJ2-7; TRBD1 matches 9 bases. J was trimmed by 6 bases and V by 0 bases; bases with no gene match: 10. The CDR3 is 16 residues long. In germline, CDR1 is SGHRS, CDR2 YFSETQ. The CDR3 bases are TGCGCCAGCAGCTTGGAGGGACAGGGAAACCTCGCCGAGCAGTACTTC. Protein: CASSLEGQGNLAEQYF.

V gene TRBV27 combines with J gene TRBJ2-1, with 10 bases aligning to TRBD2. V lost 2 bases to trimming and J lost 4 bases; unmatched junction nucleotides: 11. Per the germline V gene, CDR1 is MNHEY and CDR2 is SMNVEV (reference sequence). The CDR3 runs to 18 residues. Here the CDR3 reads CASSLTSGEWGVYNEQFF. The CDR3 DNA reads TGTGCCAGCAGTTTAACTAGCGGGGAGTGGGGTGTTTACAATGAGCAGTTCTTC.

This clone appeared once. The chain carries TRBV9 and TRBJ2-1, with 11 nucleotides matching TRBD2. CDR3 length equals 17 residues. The V segment lost 0 bases and the J segment 8 bases; nucleotides outside the gene matches: 10. Germline values: CDR1 SGDLS, CDR2 YYNGEE. The CDR3 reads CASSVVGGLAGGYEQFF. Here the CDR3 DNA reads TGTGCCAGCAGCGTAGTGGGGGGGCTAGCGGGAGGATATGAGCAGTTCTTC.

The chain has TRBV28 and TRBJ2-5; D is possibly TRBD2 (7 bases). The CDR3 runs 16 residues. Germline CDR1 is MDHEN and CDR2 is SYDVKM. The germline V and J ends were trimmed by 3 bases and 3 bases, with 17 bases remaining between them. The CDR3 loop is CASSFYEGGTKETQYF. In DNA, the CDR3 is TGTGCCAGCAGTTTCTACGAGGGGGGGACGAAAGAGACCCAGTACTTC.